This TCR beta chain was sequenced in a study of blood T cell repertoires in COVID-19. Study information: Samples representing acute and convalescent COVID-19 were sourced from the United States, Italy and Spain. PBMCs, B-cell-depleted T cells, or T cells provided the cDNA or gDNA that made up the material.

Per the study methods: Estimated nucleated cell counts came from reference gene primer amplification. Method: immunoSEQ multiplex PCR; TCRdb's copy keeps in-frame clones and lacks some. V, J and clone size are those of that table, while D and trimming were read from the DNA. Among hundreds of thousands of clones listed, approximately 88% were seen once. The CDR3 is made up of 19 amino acids. J lost 0 bases, V lost 0 bases, and 9 bases had no gene match. Germline V gives CDR1 MGHRA, CDR2 YSYEKL. The TCR sequence derives from a woman aged 25 to 39 who had recovered from COVID-19. V gene TRBV4-1 combines with J gene TRBJ2-1; 9 bases are shared with TRBD2. Sequenced material: peripheral blood. CDR3 sequence: CASSQEASGASSSYNEQFF. For the CDR3, the DNA is TGCGCCAGCAGCCAAGAGGCTAGCGGGGCTTCTAGCTCCTACAATGAGCAGTTCTTC.